A selection of T cell receptor beta chains follows, all from one sample in a study of cytomegalovirus exposure and HLA in healthy donors. Sequenced by immunoSEQ multiplex PCR; TCRdb stores in-frame clones only, minus some. The table shows 100,000 to 150,000 clones, with 90% to 95% occurring only once. Sequenced: PBMCs. These receptors were taken from a woman younger than 35 in good health and CMV-seronegative. Both conserved end residues are part of each CDR3. D genes are given only for firm matches. Rows give clone size only sometimes, using once, few, many, or a class for an expanded clone.

J | V | D | length | size | DNA | CDR3
TRBJ2-2 | TRBV6-4 | NA | 13 | NA | TGTGCCAGCAGTGACTTTCGTACCGGGGAGCTGTTTTTT | CASSDFRTGELFF
TRBJ2-7 | TRBV5-5 | NA | 13 | NA | TGTGCCAGCAGCTTGTACGGCTCCTACGAGCAGTACTTC | CASSLYGSYEQYF
TRBJ2-2 | TRBV5-1 | NA | 16 | NA | TGCGCCAGCAGCACCGGACACACAACGAACACCGGGGAGCTGTTTTTT | CASSTGHTTNTGELFF
TRBJ2-3 | TRBV28 | TRBD2 | 17 | NA | TGTGCCAGCAGCACCTTAGCGGGAGGGCCGGCAGCAGATACGCAGTATTTT | CASSTLAGGPAADTQYF
TRBJ1-1 | TRBV6-1 | TRBD1 | 13 | NA | TGTGCCAGCGGACAGGCACCGAACACTGAAGCTTTCTTT | CASGQAPNTEAFF
TRBJ2-7 | TRBV30 | NA | 12 | NA | TGTGCCTGGGGACAATATGCCTACGAGCAGTACTTC | CAWGQYAYEQYF
TRBJ2-5 | TRBV11-2 | TRBD2 | 15 | NA | TGTGCCAGCAGCCCGACTAGCGGGGGCCTAGAGACCCAGTACTTC | CASSPTSGGLETQYF
TRBJ2-7 | TRBV6-5 | TRBD1 | 13 | NA | TGTGCCAGCAGCCGCGGGACAGGGTACGAGCAGTACTTC | CASSRGTGYEQYF
TRBJ2-1 | TRBV15 | NA | 16 | NA | TGTGCCACCAGCAGAGATCGAAGTAGCGTTAGGGATGAGCAGTTCTTC | CATSRDRSSVRDEQFF
TRBJ2-6 | TRBV27 | NA | 15 | NA | TGTGCCAGCAGTTCCGGGGGCTCTGGGGCCAACGTCCTGACTTTC | CASSSGGSGANVLTF
TRBJ1-5 | TRBV5-1 | NA | 15 | NA | TGCGCCAGCAGCTTGGACGGAGGTAGCAATCAGCCCCAGCATTTT | CASSLDGGSNQPQHF
TRBJ2-5 | TRBV5-6 | TRBD1 | 15 | NA | TGTGCCAGCAGTGAACCGGGACAGGCACAAGAGACCCAGTACTTC | CASSEPGQAQETQYF
TRBJ2-7 | TRBV9 | NA | 15 | NA | TGTGCCAGCAGCGTAGGGGATCAGGGCCCCTACGAGCAGTACTTC | CASSVGDQGPYEQYF
TRBJ1-1 | TRBV4-1 | NA | 14 | few | TGCGCCAGCAAGCCAGGGCCGGATCAGTCTGAAGCTTTCTTT | CASKPGPDQSEAFF
TRBJ1-1 | TRBV28 | NA | 14 | NA | TGTGCCAGCAGTCTTAGCAGGGGGAACACTGAAGCTTTCTTT | CASSLSRGNTEAFF
TRBJ2-7 | TRBV25-1 | NA | 12 | NA | TGTGCCAGCAGCGTTAAATCCTACGAGCAGTACTTC | CASSVKSYEQYF
TRBJ2-1 | TRBV5-4 | NA | 16 | NA | TGTGCCAGCAGCCGAACAGGGGGCGGGGGGTACAATGAGCAGTTCTTC | CASSRTGGGGYNEQFF
TRBJ1-1 | TRBV10-2 | NA | 15 | NA | TGCGCCAGCAGTGCGTCTGGCCAGGGTGGCCCTGAAGCTTTCTTT | CASSASGQGGPEAFF
TRBJ2-3 | TRBV7-2 | TRBD2 | 17 | NA | TGTGCCAGCAGCTTAGCGCCTTTAGCGGGACTCACAGATACGCAGTATTTT | CASSLAPLAGLTDTQYF
TRBJ1-2 | TRBV27 | NA | 18 | NA | TGTGCCAGCAGTTTATCGACGTTCACCCAGGGCGGAAACTATGGCTACACCTTC | CASSLSTFTQGGNYGYTF
TRBJ2-2 | TRBV6-1 | TRBD2 | 15 | NA | TGTGCCAGCAGTCTAGCGGGAGGGCCAACCGGGGAGCTGTTTTTT | CASSLAGGPTGELFF
TRBJ1-5 | TRBV2 | NA | 14 | once | TGTGCCAGCAGTGGAACAGGGCCGGTTCAGCCCCAGCATTTT | CASSGTGPVQPQHF
TRBJ2-2 | TRBV28 | NA | 16 | NA | TGTGCCAGCAGTTTAAAGAGATCTAGCCTCCCCGGGGAGCTGTTTTTT | CASSLKRSSLPGELFF
TRBJ1-5 | TRBV29-1 | NA | 13 | NA | TGCAGCGCCGGGCAGGGAGGACTTCAGCCCCAGCATTTT | CSAGQGGLQPQHF
TRBJ2-4 | TRBV30 | NA | 16 | NA | TGTGCCTGGAGTCCCATGAACAGCATAGCCAAAAACATTCAGTACTTC | CAWSPMNSIAKNIQYF
TRBJ1-2 | TRBV6-5 | NA | 14 | once | TGTGCCAGCACCCATCCAGGGGTGAAGGATGGCTACACCTTC | CASTHPGVKDGYTF
TRBJ1-1 | TRBV19 | TRBD1 | 15 | NA | TGTGCCAGCCAAACAGGGGGCTTAATCGACACTGAAGCTTTCTTT | CASQTGGLIDTEAFF
TRBJ1-1 | TRBV28 | TRBD1 | 15 | NA | TGTGCCAGCAGTACGGGACAGGGTTGGAACACTGAAGCTTTCTTT | CASSTGQGWNTEAFF
TRBJ1-1 | TRBV7-8 | NA | 12 | NA | TGTGCCAGCAGCCCACGACAAAGTAAGGCTTTCTTT | CASSPRQSKAFF